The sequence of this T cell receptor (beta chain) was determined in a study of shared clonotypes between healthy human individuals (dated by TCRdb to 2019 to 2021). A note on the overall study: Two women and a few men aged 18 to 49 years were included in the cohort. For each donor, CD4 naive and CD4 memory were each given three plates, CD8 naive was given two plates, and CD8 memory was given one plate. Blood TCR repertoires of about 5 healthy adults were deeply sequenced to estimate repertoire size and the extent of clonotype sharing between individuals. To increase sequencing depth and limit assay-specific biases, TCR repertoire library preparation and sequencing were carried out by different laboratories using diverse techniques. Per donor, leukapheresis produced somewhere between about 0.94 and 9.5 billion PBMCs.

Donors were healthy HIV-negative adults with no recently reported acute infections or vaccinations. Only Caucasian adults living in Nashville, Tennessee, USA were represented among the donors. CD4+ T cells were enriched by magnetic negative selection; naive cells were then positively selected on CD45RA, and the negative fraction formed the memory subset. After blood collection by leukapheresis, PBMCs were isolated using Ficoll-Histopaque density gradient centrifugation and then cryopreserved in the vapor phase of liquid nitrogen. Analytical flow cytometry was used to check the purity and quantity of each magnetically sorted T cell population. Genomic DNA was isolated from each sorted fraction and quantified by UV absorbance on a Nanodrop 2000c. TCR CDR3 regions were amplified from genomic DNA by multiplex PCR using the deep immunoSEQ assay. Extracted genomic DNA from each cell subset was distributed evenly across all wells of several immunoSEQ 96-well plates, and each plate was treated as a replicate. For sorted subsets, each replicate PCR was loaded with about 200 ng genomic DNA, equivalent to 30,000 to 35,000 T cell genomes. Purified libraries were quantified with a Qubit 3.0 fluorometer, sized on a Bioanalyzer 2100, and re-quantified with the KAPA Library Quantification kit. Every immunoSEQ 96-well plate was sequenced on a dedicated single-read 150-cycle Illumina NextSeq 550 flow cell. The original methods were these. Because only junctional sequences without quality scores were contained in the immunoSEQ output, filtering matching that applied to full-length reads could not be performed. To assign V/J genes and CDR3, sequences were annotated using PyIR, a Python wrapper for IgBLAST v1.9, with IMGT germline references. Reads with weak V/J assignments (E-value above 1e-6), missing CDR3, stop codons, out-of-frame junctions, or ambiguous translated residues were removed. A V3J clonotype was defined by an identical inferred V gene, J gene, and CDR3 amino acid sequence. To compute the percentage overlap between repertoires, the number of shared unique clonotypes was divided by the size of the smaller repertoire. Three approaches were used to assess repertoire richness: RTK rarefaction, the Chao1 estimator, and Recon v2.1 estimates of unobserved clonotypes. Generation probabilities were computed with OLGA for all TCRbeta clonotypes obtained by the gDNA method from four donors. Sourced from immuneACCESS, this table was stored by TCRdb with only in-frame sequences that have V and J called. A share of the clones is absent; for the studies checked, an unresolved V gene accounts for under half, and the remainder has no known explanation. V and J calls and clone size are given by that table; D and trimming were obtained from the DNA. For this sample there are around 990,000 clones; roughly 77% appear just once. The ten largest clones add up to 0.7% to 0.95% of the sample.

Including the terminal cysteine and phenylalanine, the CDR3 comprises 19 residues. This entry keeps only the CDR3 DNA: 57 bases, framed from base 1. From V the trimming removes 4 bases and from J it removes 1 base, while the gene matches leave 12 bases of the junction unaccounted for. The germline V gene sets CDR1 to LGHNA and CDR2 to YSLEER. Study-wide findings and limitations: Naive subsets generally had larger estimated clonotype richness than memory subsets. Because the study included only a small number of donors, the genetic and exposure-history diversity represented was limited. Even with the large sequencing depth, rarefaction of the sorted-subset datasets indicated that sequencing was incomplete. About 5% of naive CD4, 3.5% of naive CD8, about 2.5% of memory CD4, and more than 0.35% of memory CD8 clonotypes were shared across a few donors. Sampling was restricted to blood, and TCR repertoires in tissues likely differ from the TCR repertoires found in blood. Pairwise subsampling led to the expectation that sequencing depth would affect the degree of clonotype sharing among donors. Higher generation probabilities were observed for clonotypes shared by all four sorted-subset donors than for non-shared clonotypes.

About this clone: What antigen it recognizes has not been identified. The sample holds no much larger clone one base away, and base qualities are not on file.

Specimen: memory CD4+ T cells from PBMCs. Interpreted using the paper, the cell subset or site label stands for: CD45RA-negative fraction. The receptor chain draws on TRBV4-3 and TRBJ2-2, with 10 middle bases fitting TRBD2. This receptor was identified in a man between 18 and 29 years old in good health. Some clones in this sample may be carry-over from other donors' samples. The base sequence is TGCGCCAGCAGCCCCGGACTAGCGGCTGGAGAGAAGAACACCGGGGAGCTGTTTTTT. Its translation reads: CASSPGLAAGEKNTGELFF.